Listed here are 20 T cell receptor beta chains from one sample, sequenced in a study of T cell responses to AZD1222 COVID-19 vaccine. The assay was immunoSEQ multiplex PCR, and TCRdb's table has in-frame clones only and misses some. Seen here are some 150,000 clones, roughly 90% observed once, and the top ten hold around 1.8%. Sample: peripheral blood, taken 28 days after the second AZD1222 dose. The receptors originated from an adult who received the AZD1222 COVID-19 vaccine.

The chain employs TRBV5-8 and TRBJ1-1; weak D call: TRBD1 (5 bases). With 5 bases removed from V and 0 bases from J, the gap between germline ends came to 8 bases. Looked up from germline, CDR1 is SGHTS and CDR2 is YDEGEE. This CDR3 is built from 13 residues. Here the CDR3 reads CASRDKMNTEAFF. The CDR3 DNA follows: TGTGCCAGCAGGGACAAGATGAACACTGAAGCTTTCTTT. Variable domain in full (rest from reference TRBV5-8 and TRBJ1-1): EAGVTQSPTHLIKTRGQQATLRCSPISGHTSVYWYQQALGLGLQFLLWYDEGEERNRGNFPPRFSGRQFPNYSSELNVNALELEDSALYLCASRDKMNTEAFFGQGTRLTVV.

The chain couples TRBV6-5 to TRBJ1-3; no reliable D call. The V end lost 5 bases, the J end lost 2 bases, and 10 bases lay between the germline ends. The CDR3 loop spans 14 amino acids. Germline loops: CDR1 MNHEY, CDR2 SVGAGI. The CDR3 nucleotides are TGTGCCAGCAGTCTCACCCTAACTGGAAACACCATATATTTT. This gives the protein CASSLTLTGNTIYF.

The J gene is TRBJ2-2, the V gene TRBV11-2, with D unclear. V was pared by 2 bases and J by 2 bases, with 6 bases between. The CDR3 covers 14 residues. CDR1 and CDR2 from the germline V gene are SGHAT and FQNNGV. The CDR3, as DNA: TGTGCCAGCAGCTTACATGCCAACACCGGGGAGCTGTTTTTT. This translates into CASSLHANTGELFF. The full variable domain, in which reference TRBV11-2 and TRBJ2-2 provide the parts outside the CDR3, is EAGVAQSPRYKIIEKRQSVAFWCNPISGHATLYWYQQILGQGPKLLIQFQNNGVVDDSQLPKDRFSAERLKGVDSTLKIQPAKLEDSAVYLCASSLHANTGELFFGEGSRLTVL.

V gene TRBV29-1 combines with J gene TRBJ2-6; D remains unclear. There are 12 residues in the CDR3. CDR1 SQVTM and CDR2 ANQGSEA come from the germline V gene. The V gene lost 7 bases and the J gene lost 0 bases, with 4 bases spanning the gap. In DNA form, the CDR3 reads TGCAGCGCTGACTCTGGGGCCAACGTCCTGACTTTC. Encoded protein: CSADSGANVLTF.

The chain carries TRBV21-1 and TRBJ1-2. TRBV21-1 is a pseudogene. The CDR3 covers 13 residues. The CDR3 loop reads CAIPLRLGYSYTF. The DNA for the CDR3 is TGTGCCATCCCCCTCCGGTTAGGCTATAGTTACACCTTC.

The V and J genes are TRBV5-1 and TRBJ2-1; 7 bases are shared with TRBD1. The CDR3 has 14 amino acids. V shed 1 base and J 7 bases; nucleotides not matched to a gene: 5. Looked up from germline, CDR1 is SGHRS and CDR2 is YFSETQ. This CDR3 is CASSLQGVGNEQFF. The CDR3 nucleotides read TGCGCCAGCAGCTTGCAGGGGGTAGGGAATGAGCAGTTCTTC.

The chain recombines TRBV7-8 with TRBJ1-5; D gene uncertain. The germline V and J ends were trimmed by 4 bases and 11 bases, with 18 bases remaining between them. The CDR3 covers 14 residues. Germline V gives CDR1 SGHVS, CDR2 FQNEAQ. CDR3: CASSSDLYGKSQHF. The CDR3, as DNA: TGTGCCAGCAGCTCGGACTTGTATGGGAAGTCCCAGCATTTT. Using reference TRBV7-8 and TRBJ1-5 for the parts outside the CDR3, the full variable domain is GAGVSQSPRYKVAKRGQDVALRCDPISGHVSLFWYQQALGQGPEFLTYFQNEAQLDKSGLPSDRFFAERPEGSVSTLKIQRTQQEDSAVYLCASSSDLYGKSQHFGDGTRLSIL.

This chain connects TRBV9 to TRBJ1-3; TRBD1 aligns across 8 bases. The CDR3 is 15 residues long. Losses at the gene ends were 4 bases for V and 2 bases for J; bases not matched to a gene: 5. The V gene's germline CDR1 is SGDLS and CDR2 YYNGEE. CDR3 sequence (DNA): TGTGCCAGCAGCCCGCCGGACAGGGCTGGAAACACCATATATTTT. Translated: CASSPPDRAGNTIYF.

The rearrangement uses TRBV18 and TRBJ1-5, with 7 positions matching TRBD1. Germline trimming cut 3 bases from V and 3 bases from J; bases unmatched to any gene: 5. The CDR3 has 15 amino acids. The V gene's germline CDR1 is KGHSH and CDR2 LQKENI. The CDR3 spells CASSPNRGVNQPQHF. The CDR3 DNA follows: TGTGCCAGCTCACCGAACAGGGGAGTCAATCAGCCCCAGCATTTT.

The chain carries TRBV5-6 and TRBJ1-2; 7 nucleotides match TRBD1. Germline loops: CDR1 SGHDT, CDR2 YYEEEE. This CDR3 region has 13 residues. V was pared by 3 bases and J by 8 bases, with 7 bases of the junction left unmatched. CDR3 loop: CASSSDRAVGYTF. CDR3 nucleotide sequence: TGTGCCAGCAGCTCCGACAGGGCCGTGGGCTACACCTTC. Together with reference TRBV5-6 and TRBJ1-2, the CDR3 gives the full variable domain: DAGVTQSPTHLIKTRGQQVTLRCSPKSGHDTVSWYQQALGQGPQFIFQYYEEEERQRGNFPDRFSGHQFPNYSSELNVNALLLGDSALYLCASSSDRAVGYTFGSGTRLTVV.

The chain uses TRBV5-6 and TRBJ1-2; D uncertain. Germline V gene lookup returns CDR1 SGHDT and CDR2 YYEEEE. CDR3 length: 11 residues. The V gene lost 2 bases and the J gene lost 4 bases, with 3 bases spanning the gap. This chain's CDR3 is CASSLSYGYTF. The DNA for the CDR3 is TGTGCCAGCAGCTTAAGCTATGGCTACACCTTC.

The genes are TRBV4-1 and TRBJ1-5; D perhaps matches TRBD1 (6 bases). Germline assignment: CDR1 MGHRA and CDR2 YSYEKL. The germline V and J ends were trimmed by 4 bases and 6 bases, with 22 bases remaining between them. The CDR3 covers 17 residues. The CDR3 is CASSPGLIAPRGQPQHF. The CDR3 DNA reads TGCGCCAGCAGCCCCGGACTAATTGCCCCCAGGGGTCAGCCCCAGCATTTT.

The CDR3: CASSRGGVRETQYF. CDR3 nucleotides: TGTGCCAGCTCACGTGGGGGTGTAAGGGAGACCCAGTACTTC. The gene calls are TRBV18 and TRBJ2-5; D tentatively fits TRBD1 or TRBD2 (5 bases each). This CDR3 has 14 residues. Trimming stripped 4 bases from V and 5 bases from J, with 14 bases between. The germline V gene encodes CDR1 KGHSH and CDR2 LQKENI.

This sequence joins TRBV27 and TRBJ2-1, with 7 bases lining up with TRBD1. V was clipped by 9 bases and J by 4 bases; unmatched bases: 12. This CDR3 contains 15 residues. Per the germline V gene, CDR1 is MNHEY and CDR2 is SMNVEV (reference sequence). CDR3 region: CASIKSGTAYNEQFF. The CDR3, as DNA: TGTGCCAGTATAAAATCCGGGACAGCTTACAATGAGCAGTTCTTC.

V and J are TRBV7-9 and TRBJ1-3; D uncertain. The CDR3 is made up of 13 amino acids. Trimming removed 4 bases at V and 4 bases at J, with 8 bases between. Looked up from germline, CDR1 is SEHNR and CDR2 is FQNEAQ (reference sequence). The CDR3 spells CASSSPSGNTIYF. The CDR3 DNA is TGTGCCAGCAGCTCCCCGTCAGGAAACACCATATATTTT.

The chain recombines TRBV2 with TRBJ1-2; D remains ambiguous. Germline-derived CDR1 and CDR2 are SNHLY and FYNNEI. V was cut by 1 base and J by 6 bases, with 6 bases left in between. This CDR3 contains 12 residues. For the CDR3, the DNA is TGTGCCAGCAGTGAAGTGTGGGATGGCTACACCTTC. Amino acid sequence: CASSEVWDGYTF.

This clone appeared a single time. This chain joins TRBV2 and TRBJ1-2; 7 positions agree with TRBD1. Trimming removed 6 bases from V and 2 bases from J; junction bases left unmatched: 3. Germline values: CDR1 SNHLY, CDR2 FYNNEI. This CDR3 is 13 amino acids long. Here the CDR3 reads CASSKQGNYGYTF. The CDR3 DNA is TGTGCCAGCAGCAAACAGGGGAACTATGGCTACACCTTC.

This clone was detected once. Other nucleotide sequences in the sample specify the same CDR3. J is TRBJ2-5 and V is TRBV7-2, with unresolved D. Trimming stripped 2 bases from V and 3 bases from J, with 7 bases between. Germline loops: CDR1 SGHTA, CDR2 FQGNSA. This CDR3 has 13 residues. Here the CDR3 reads CASSLRREETQYF. In DNA form, the CDR3 reads TGTGCCAGCAGCTTACGCAGAGAAGAGACCCAGTACTTC.

The J gene is TRBJ2-7, the V gene TRBV7-3; D gene ambiguous. The CDR3 extends over 15 amino acids. V was cut by 0 bases and J by 5 bases, with 14 bases left in between. Looked up from germline, CDR1 is SGHTA and CDR2 is FQGTGA. CDR3 amino acids: CASSLTNLPSDEQYF. CDR3 nucleotide sequence: TGTGCCAGCAGCTTAACGAACCTCCCCTCGGACGAGCAGTACTTC.

The J gene is TRBJ1-1, the V gene TRBV19; weak D call: TRBD1 (5 bases). Per the germline V gene, CDR1 is LNHDA and CDR2 is SQIVND (reference sequence). The CDR3 covers 16 residues. V lost 4 bases to trimming and J lost 0 bases, with 15 bases between them. Written as DNA, the CDR3 is TGTGCCAGTAGTACGTCACCCCCAGGGTTGAACACTGAAGCTTTCTTT. It is translated as CASSTSPPGLNTEAFF.